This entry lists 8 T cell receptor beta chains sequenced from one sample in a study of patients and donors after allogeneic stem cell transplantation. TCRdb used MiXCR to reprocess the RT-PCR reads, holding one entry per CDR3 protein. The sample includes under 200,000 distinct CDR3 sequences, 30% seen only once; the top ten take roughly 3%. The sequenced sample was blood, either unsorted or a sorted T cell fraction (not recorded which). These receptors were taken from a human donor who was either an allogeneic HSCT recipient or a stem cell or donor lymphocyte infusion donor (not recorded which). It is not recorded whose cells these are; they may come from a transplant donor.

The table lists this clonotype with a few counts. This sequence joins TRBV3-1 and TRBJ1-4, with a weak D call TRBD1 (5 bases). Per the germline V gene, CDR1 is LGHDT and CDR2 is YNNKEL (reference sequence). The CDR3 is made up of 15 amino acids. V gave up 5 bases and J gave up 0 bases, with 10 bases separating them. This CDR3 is CASSVRGATNEKLFF. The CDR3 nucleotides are TGTGCCAGCAGCGTACGGGGCGCAACTAATGAAAAACTGTTTTTT.

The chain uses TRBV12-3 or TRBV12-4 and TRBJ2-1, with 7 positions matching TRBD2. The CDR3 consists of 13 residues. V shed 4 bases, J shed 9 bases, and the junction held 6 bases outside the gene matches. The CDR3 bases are TGTGCCAGCAGTTCCCCCGGGGAGGGTGAGCAGTTCTTC. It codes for CASSSPGEGEQFF.

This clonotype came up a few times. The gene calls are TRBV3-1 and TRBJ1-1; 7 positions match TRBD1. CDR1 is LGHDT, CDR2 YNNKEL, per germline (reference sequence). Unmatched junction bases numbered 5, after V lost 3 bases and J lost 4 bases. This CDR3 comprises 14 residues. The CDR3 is CASSQTGIGTEAFF. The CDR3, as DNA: TGTGCCAGCAGCCAGACAGGGATTGGCACTGAAGCTTTCTTT. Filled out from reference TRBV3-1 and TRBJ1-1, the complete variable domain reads DTAVSQTPKYLVTQMGNDKSIKCEQNLGHDTMYWYKQDSKKFLKIMFSYNNKELIINETVPNRFSPKSPDKAHLNLHINSLELGDSAVYFCASSQTGIGTEAFFGQGTRLTVV.

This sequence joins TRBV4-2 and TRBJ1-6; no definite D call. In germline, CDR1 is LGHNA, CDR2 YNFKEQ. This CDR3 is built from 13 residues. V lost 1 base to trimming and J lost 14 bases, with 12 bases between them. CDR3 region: CASSQGNLIALHF. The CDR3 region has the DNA TGTGCCAGCAGCCAAGGGAACCTCATAGCCCTCCACTTT.

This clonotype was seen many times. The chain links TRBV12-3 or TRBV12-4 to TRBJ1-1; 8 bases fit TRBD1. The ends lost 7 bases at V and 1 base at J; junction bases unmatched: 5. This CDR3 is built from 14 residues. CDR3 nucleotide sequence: TGTGCCAGCACCCAGGGGGCCGGGAACACTGAAGCTTTCTTT. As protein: CASTQGAGNTEAFF.

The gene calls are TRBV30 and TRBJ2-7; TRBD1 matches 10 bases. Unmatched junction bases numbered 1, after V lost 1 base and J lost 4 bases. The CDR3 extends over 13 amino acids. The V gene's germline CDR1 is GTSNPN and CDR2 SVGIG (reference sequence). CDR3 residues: CAWSEGQGYEQYF. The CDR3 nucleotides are TGTGCCTGGAGTGAGGGACAGGGGTACGAGCAGTACTTC.

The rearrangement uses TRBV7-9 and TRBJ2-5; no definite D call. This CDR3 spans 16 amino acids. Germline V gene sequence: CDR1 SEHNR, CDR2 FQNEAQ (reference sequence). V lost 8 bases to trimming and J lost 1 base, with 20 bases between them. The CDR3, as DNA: TGTGCCAGCCGGATACTAATGGGTCCCACCCAAGAGACCCAGTACTTC. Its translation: CASRILMGPTQETQYF.

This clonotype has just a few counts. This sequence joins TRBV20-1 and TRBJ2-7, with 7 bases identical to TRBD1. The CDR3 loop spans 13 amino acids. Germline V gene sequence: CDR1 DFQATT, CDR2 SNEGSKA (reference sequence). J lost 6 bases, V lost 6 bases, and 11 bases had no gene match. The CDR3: CSAQQGIASEQYF. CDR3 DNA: TGCAGTGCCCAACAGGGGATAGCGTCCGAGCAGTACTTC.